These 20 T cell receptor beta chains were all obtained from the same sample, sequenced in a study of CD8 T cells in Susac syndrome. Random hexamers were used to reverse transcribe about 0.5 to 1 ug of RNA. MiXCR, run by TCRdb on the immunoSEQ multiplex PCR reads, gives a single entry per CDR3 protein. The sample has around 200,000 distinct CDR3 sequences, approximately 95% seen once. Sequencing used CD4+ T cells from PBMCs. These receptors were obtained from a human donor with multiple sclerosis.

The chain uses TRBV5-1 and TRBJ2-5; 9 positions match TRBD1. CDR3 length: 15 residues. The germline V gene encodes CDR1 SGHRS and CDR2 YFSETQ. V shed 4 bases and J 2 bases; nucleotides not matched to a gene: 6. The CDR3 sequence is CASSKGTGPQETQYF. In nucleotides, the CDR3 is TGCGCCAGCAGCAAAGGGACAGGGCCTCAAGAGACCCAGTACTTC.

The rearrangement links TRBV5-4 to TRBJ1-1; 10 bases are shared with TRBD1. Germline V gene sequence: CDR1 SGHNT, CDR2 YYREEE (reference sequence). Germline trimming cut 2 bases from V and 5 bases from J; bases unmatched to any gene: 9. The CDR3 is made up of 16 amino acids. CDR3 sequence reads: CASSFTGQGLGTEAFF. CDR3 DNA: TGTGCCAGCAGCTTCACGGGACAGGGGTTGGGGACTGAAGCTTTCTTT.

The J gene is TRBJ1-2, the V gene TRBV27; D possibly corresponds to TRBD1 (6 bases). This CDR3 is built from 16 residues. Trimming took 3 bases from V and 8 from J, leaving 22 bases between them. The germline V gene has CDR1 MNHEY and CDR2 SMNVEV (reference sequence). CDR3 sequence (DNA): TGTGCCAGCAGTTTGAGTAGAGGCGCAGGGGAGTCGGGCTACACCTTC. Translating gives CASSLSRGAGESGYTF.

The genes are TRBV20-1 and TRBJ2-3; 11 positions agree with TRBD2. The CDR3 consists of 15 residues. Germline V gene lookup returns CDR1 DFQATT and CDR2 SNEGSKA (reference sequence). With 6 bases clipped from V and 6 bases from J, the junction kept 11 bases outside the gene matches. The CDR3 DNA sequence: TGCAGTGCCTTGCTAGCGGGGGGCCCCCCGGATACGCAGTATTTT. Its translation is CSALLAGGPPDTQYF.

The CDR3 bases are TGTGCCGAACGACGAGGGCGGGGCGGATTAGAGACCCAGTACTTC. It encodes CAERRGRGGLETQYF. V is TRBV3-1 and J is TRBJ2-5, with a possible D match to TRBD2 (6 bases). The CDR3 length is 15 residues. V was clipped by 11 bases and J by 4 bases, with 23 bases between them. The germline CDR1 and CDR2 sequences are LGHDT and YNNKEL (reference sequence).

The chain uses TRBV29-1 and TRBJ1-1; D possibly corresponds to TRBD1 (5 bases). The germline CDR1 and CDR2 sequences are SQVTM and ANQGSEA. There are 11 residues in the CDR3. Trimming took off 5 bases at V and 7 bases at J, with 11 bases between the two ends. This CDR3 reads CSVNRFFEAFF. DNA for the CDR3: TGCAGCGTTAACAGGTTCTTTGAAGCTTTCTTT.

V gene TRBV12-3 or TRBV12-4 combines with J gene TRBJ1-5, with D unresolved. The CDR3 is 15 residues long. Trimming took 2 bases from V and 0 from J, leaving 8 bases between them. CDR3 amino acids: CASSLQPYSNQPQHF. The CDR3 DNA sequence: TGTGCCAGCAGTTTACAGCCGTATAGCAATCAGCCCCAGCATTTT.

This rearrangement joins TRBV20-1 to TRBJ2-7; the match to TRBD2 covers 7 bases. The CDR3 has 14 residues. The junction had 8 bases not matched to a gene; V was cut back by 3 bases and J by 3 bases. Per the germline V gene, CDR1 is DFQATT and CDR2 is SNEGSKA (reference sequence). This CDR3 is CSASPPGGFYEQYF. Written as DNA, the CDR3 is TGCAGTGCTAGTCCGCCGGGAGGTTTCTACGAGCAGTACTTC.

The chain recombines TRBV3-1 with TRBJ1-2; D is possibly TRBD1 (5 bases). Trimming left V 4 bases short and J 6 bases short, with 9 bases between. From germline, CDR1 is LGHDT and CDR2 YNNKEL (reference sequence). The CDR3 has 12 amino acids. Written as DNA, the CDR3 is TGTGCCAGCAGCCCATGGGGGAATGGCTACACCTTC. Translation: CASSPWGNGYTF.

The chain joins TRBV5-4 to TRBJ2-2; 8 nucleotides line up with TRBD2. J was trimmed by 5 bases and V by 3 bases; bases with no gene match: 9. This CDR3 has 16 residues. Germline V CDR1 and CDR2: SGHNT, YYREEE (reference sequence). CDR3 region: CASSSLAGGVTGELFF. As DNA, the CDR3 is TGTGCCAGCAGCTCCCTGGCGGGGGGTGTTACCGGGGAGCTGTTTTTT. Full variable domain (outside the CDR3, taken from reference TRBV5-4 and TRBJ2-2): ETGVTQSPTHLIKTRGQQVTLRCSSQSGHNTVSWYQQALGQGPQFIFQYYREEENGRGNFPPRFSGLQFPNYSSELNVNALELDDSALYLCASSSLAGGVTGELFFGEGSRLTVL.

The genes are TRBV7-9 and TRBJ2-2; D not certain. The CDR3 is 15 amino acids. Trimming removed 2 bases from V and 1 base from J, with 8 bases in between. Germline assignment: CDR1 SEHNR and CDR2 FQNEAQ (reference sequence). The CDR3 DNA reads TGTGCCAGCAGCTTACTCCCAGGGAACACCGGGGAGCTGTTTTTT. Its protein is CASSLLPGNTGELFF.

The CDR3 loop is CASSPRQGARNTEAFF. DNA for the CDR3: TGCGCCAGCAGTCCTCGACAGGGGGCGAGGAACACTGAAGCTTTCTTT. The rearrangement joins TRBV23-1 to TRBJ1-1; 10 nucleotides line up with TRBD1. TRBV23-1 has ORF status, its function being uncertain. The trim removed 4 bases at V and 1 base at J, leaving 6 bases unmatched. The CDR3 length is 16 residues.

CDR3 nucleotide sequence: TGTGCCAGCAGTTTACCCCTGGCAGGCCCCGGGGAGCTGTTTTTT. This codes for CASSLPLAGPGELFF. The rearrangement links TRBV12-3 or TRBV12-4 to TRBJ2-2; D gene uncertain. Trimming took off 2 bases at V and 6 bases at J, with 13 bases between the two ends. There are 15 residues in the CDR3.

V gene TRBV25-1 combines with J gene TRBJ1-2; D call uncertain. Germline CDR1 reads MGHDK; CDR2 reads SYGVNS. Trimming removed 4 bases from V and 3 bases from J, with 6 bases in between. There are 12 residues in the CDR3. The CDR3 nucleotides are TGTGCCAGCAGTGCTGGTTACTATGGCTACACCTTC. Its translation is CASSAGYYGYTF.

V gene TRBV18 combines with J gene TRBJ2-5; no reliable D call. V dropped 0 bases and J dropped 5 bases, with 7 bases sitting between them. Germline-derived CDR1 and CDR2 are KGHSH and LQKENI. The CDR3 is 13 amino acids. CDR3 nucleotides: TGTGCCAGCTCACCACCGAACGGGGAGACCCAGTACTTC. It codes for CASSPPNGETQYF.

J is TRBJ2-1 and V is TRBV12-3 or TRBV12-4, with 7 bases fitting TRBD2. This CDR3 is built from 15 residues. V shed 1 base, J shed 8 bases, and the junction held 8 bases outside the gene matches. CDR3 DNA sequence: TGTGCCAGCAGTTTAGGCATAGCGGCGGGGGATGAGCAGTTCTTC. Its translation is CASSLGIAAGDEQFF.

J is TRBJ1-1 and V is TRBV5-1; D remains unclear. This CDR3 is 11 amino acids long. The germline V and J ends were trimmed by 0 bases and 7 bases, with 4 bases remaining between them. In germline, CDR1 is SGHRS, CDR2 YFSETQ. CDR3 bases: TGCGCCAGCAGCTTGGAGGGTGAAGCTTTCTTT. The encoded protein is CASSLEGEAFF.

This chain uses TRBV5-1 with TRBJ2-5, with D hard to call. V gave up 4 bases and J gave up 5 bases, with 12 bases separating them. The CDR3 runs 13 residues. Germline lookup yields CDR1 SGHRS and CDR2 YFSETQ. CDR3 bases: TGCGCCAGCAGCGTTGAGTTCCGCGAGACCCAGTACTTC. This codes for CASSVEFRETQYF.

The chain employs TRBV7-8 and TRBJ2-1, with TRBD2 matching 11 bases. V shed 5 bases, J shed 5 bases, and the junction held 20 bases outside the gene matches. The CDR3 covers 20 residues. Germline assignment: CDR1 SGHVS and CDR2 FQNEAQ. The CDR3 region is CASSRWVTSGGRKLNNEQFF. CDR3 DNA: TGTGCCAGCAGCCGCTGGGTTACTAGCGGGGGCCGAAAATTGAACAATGAGCAGTTCTTC.

The chain has TRBV29-1 and TRBJ2-5; D remains unclear. V was clipped by 4 bases and J by 5 bases, with 17 bases between them. The germline V gene encodes CDR1 SQVTM and CDR2 ANQGSEA. The CDR3 runs 14 residues. CDR3 protein: CSVGLGGLGETQYF. The DNA of the CDR3 is TGCAGCGTTGGTCTGGGCGGTCTGGGGGAGACCCAGTACTTC.